The sequence of this T cell receptor beta chain was determined in a study of blood T cell repertoires in COVID-19. Study at large: Acute and convalescent COVID-19 specimens originated in the United States, Italy and Spain. T cells, B-cell-depleted T cells, or PBMCs supplied cDNA or gDNA.

Followed over time, Seattle patients had been enrolled while infection was active. Sequencing was performed with immunoSEQ multiplex PCR; in TCRdb, only in-frame clones are kept and a portion is missing. The sample lists about 97,000 clones, 80% to 90% seen once, with around 2.1% in the top ten. This CDR3 has 13 residues. The V gene's germline CDR1 is KGHDR and CDR2 SFDVKD. The germline V and J ends were trimmed by 0 bases and 6 bases, with 5 bases remaining between them. The chain links TRBV24-1 to TRBJ2-1, with D hard to call. The clonotype originates from a man aged 45-60 years with COVID-19, enrolled during active disease. The material sequenced was peripheral blood. CDR3 coding DNA: TGTGCCACCAGTGATTTGCTAGGCAATGAGCAGTTCTTC. It yields the protein CATSDLLGNEQFF.